What follows are 8 T cell receptor beta chains derived from one specimen sequenced in a study of blood T cell repertoires in COVID-19. The protocol was immunoSEQ multiplex PCR, while the TCRdb copy is restricted to in-frame clones and leaves out a portion. Of about 69,000 clones listed, roughly four fifths are singletons. What was sequenced was peripheral blood. These receptors originate from a man between 45 and 60 years old with COVID-19, enrolled during active disease.

This sequence joins TRBV5-1 and TRBJ1-1; D is undetermined. This CDR3 contains 13 residues. Trimming took 2 bases from V and 1 from J, leaving 6 bases between them. In germline, CDR1 is SGHRS, CDR2 YFSETQ. This CDR3 is CASSFVANTEAFF. CDR3 coding DNA: TGCGCCAGCAGCTTTGTGGCGAACACTGAAGCTTTCTTT.

The chain joins TRBV28 to TRBJ2-5; 7 nucleotides align to TRBD1. The junction had 10 bases not matched to a gene; V was cut back by 8 bases and J by 4 bases. This CDR3 region has 14 residues. The germline CDR1 and CDR2 sequences are MDHEN and SYDVKM. The chain's CDR3 is CASQGVSYGETQYF. CDR3 bases: TGTGCCAGCCAGGGGGTTTCATACGGAGAGACCCAGTACTTC.

The J gene is TRBJ2-5, the V gene TRBV12-3 or TRBV12-4; D is unclear. The CDR3 runs 12 residues. V was shortened by 5 bases and J by 4 bases, with 8 bases between the two germline ends. The CDR3 nucleotides read TGTGCCAGCAGTAGACCGGGAGAGACCCAGTACTTC. It translates to CASSRPGETQYF.

Only a few counts were recorded for this clone. The chain links TRBV5-4 to TRBJ1-1; 7 nucleotides match TRBD1. Germline values: CDR1 SGHNT, CDR2 YYREEE (reference sequence). CDR3 length equals 14 residues. The V segment lost 3 bases and the J segment 5 bases; nucleotides outside the gene matches: 7. The CDR3 region is CASSSHRGGTEAFF. CDR3 in DNA: TGTGCCAGCAGCTCCCACAGGGGCGGGACTGAAGCTTTCTTT.

J is TRBJ1-4 and V is TRBV5-6, with D possibly TRBD1 on 5 matching bases. The V gene lost 3 bases and the J gene lost 0 bases, with 12 bases spanning the gap. CDR1 and CDR2 (germline): SGHDT, YYEEEE. The CDR3 totals 16 residues. In DNA form, the CDR3 reads TGTGCCAGCAGCTCTTTTGGGACTGCAACTAATGAAAAACTGTTTTTT. Amino acid sequence: CASSSFGTATNEKLFF. Based on the CDR3 plus reference TRBV5-6 and TRBJ1-4, the full variable domain is DAGVTQSPTHLIKTRGQQVTLRCSPKSGHDTVSWYQQALGQGPQFIFQYYEEEERQRGNFPDRFSGHQFPNYSSELNVNALLLGDSALYLCASSSFGTATNEKLFFGSGTQLSVL.

This chain joins TRBV4-1 and TRBJ2-7; possibly TRBD1 for D (6 bases). The CDR3 runs to 14 residues. The V gene's germline CDR1 is MGHRA and CDR2 YSYEKL. Trimming took off 4 bases at V and 2 bases at J, with 12 bases between the two ends. CDR3 protein: CASSPYREAYEQYF. CDR3 nucleotide sequence: TGCGCCAGCAGCCCCTACAGGGAAGCCTACGAGCAGTACTTC.

The CDR3 DNA sequence: TGCGCCAGCAGCTTGCTAGCGGAGAACAATGAGCAGTTCTTC. This sequence encodes CASSLLAENNEQFF. J is TRBJ2-1 and V is TRBV5-1; 7 bases match TRBD2. Germline CDR1 is SGHRS and CDR2 is YFSETQ. The length of the CDR3 is 14 residues. V gave up 1 base and J gave up 5 bases; unmatched junction bases: 3.

The V and J genes are TRBV11-2 and TRBJ2-7, with D perhaps matching TRBD1 (6 bases). CDR3 length equals 14 residues. The germline V and J ends were trimmed by 5 bases and 0 bases, with 11 bases remaining between them. Germline CDR1 is SGHAT and CDR2 is FQNNGV. CDR3 coding DNA: TGTGCCAGCAGCCTGAGGACAGACTCCTACGAGCAGTACTTC. Translating gives CASSLRTDSYEQYF.